These 20 T cell receptor beta chains were sequenced from one sample in a study of cytomegalovirus exposure and HLA in healthy donors (dated by TCRdb to about 2017). Libraries came from the immunoSEQ multiplex PCR assay. For the multiplex PCR, a mixture combining 60 forward primers for TCR Vbeta segments and 13 reverse primers for TCR Jbeta segments was used. The clones in this table, taken by TCRdb from immuneACCESS, are in-frame only. Not every clone is retained; where verified, under half of the shortfall comes from an unresolved V gene, and the cause of the rest is unknown. The sample table lists about 130,000 clones, roughly four fifths of them with a count of one. The ten largest make up roughly 1.2% of the sample. The sample was PBMCs. The receptors were sampled from a boy aged 10-17 years in good health and CMV-seronegative.

This rearrangement joins TRBV9 to TRBJ2-1; D is ambiguous. There are 14 residues in the CDR3. Per germline, CDR1 SGDLS and CDR2 YYNGEE. V lost 4 bases, J lost 9 bases, and 17 bases lay in between. CDR3 sequence (DNA): TGTGCCAGCAGCTTCTCGGGTGCGTACGGTGAGCAGTTCTTC. This codes for CASSFSGAYGEQFF.

The chain has TRBV30 and TRBJ2-3; 9 positions match TRBD2. Per the germline V gene, CDR1 is GTSNPN and CDR2 is SVGIG (reference sequence). The CDR3 loop spans 17 amino acids. The trim removed 3 bases at V and 4 bases at J, leaving 14 bases unmatched. The DNA for the CDR3 is TGTGCCTGGAGAAGGCGGCTAGCGGGAAAGATAGCAGATACGCAGTATTTT. As protein: CAWRRRLAGKIADTQYF.

V gene TRBV30 combines with J gene TRBJ1-3; D remains unclear. The germline V gene encodes CDR1 GTSNPN and CDR2 SVGIG (reference sequence). V was clipped by 0 bases and J by 1 base, with 10 bases between them. This CDR3 comprises 15 residues. CDR3 sequence reads: CAWSVRGLSGNTIYF. Here the CDR3 DNA reads TGTGCCTGGAGTGTACGAGGGTTATCTGGAAACACCATATATTTT.

The rearrangement links TRBV4-3 to TRBJ2-5; TRBD1 might be the D (6 bases). The better agreement between TRBJ2-7 and the DNA end casts doubt on the J call. Germline V gene data show CDR1 as LGHNA and CDR2 as YSLEER. This CDR3 spans 15 amino acids. The CDR3 loop reads CASSQDRDTTYEQYF. The CDR3 DNA follows: TGCGCCAGCAGCCAAGATAGGGACACTACCTACGAGCAGTACTTC.

This chain joins TRBV20-1 and TRBJ1-5; D is undetermined. CDR1 and CDR2 from the germline V gene are DFQATT and SNEGSKA (reference sequence). This CDR3 spans 11 amino acids. Trimming shortened V by 3 bases and J by 7 bases, and 7 bases separated the two germline ends. CDR3 region: CSASAGQPQHF. The CDR3 DNA follows: TGCAGTGCTAGTGCGGGACAGCCCCAGCATTTT.

The V call is TRBV5-1, the J call TRBJ1-1; a weak D match, TRBD1 (6 bases). Trimming stripped 3 bases from V and 1 base from J, with 10 bases between. The CDR3 length is 14 residues. The germline V gene encodes CDR1 SGHRS and CDR2 YFSETQ. The CDR3 region is CASSSGQPNTEAFF. The CDR3 DNA reads TGCGCCAGCAGCTCCGGACAGCCGAACACTGAAGCTTTCTTT.

This clone occurred once. V is TRBV4-1 and J is TRBJ2-2; no clear D gene. The CDR3 sequence is 14 residues long. Per germline, CDR1 MGHRA and CDR2 YSYEKL. Trimming took off 2 bases at V and 10 bases at J, with 14 bases between the two ends. CDR3 nucleotide sequence: TGCGCCAGCAGCCAATCGCTGTCCGAGGTGGAGCTGTTTTTT. It specifies CASSQSLSEVELFF.

The chain uses TRBV25-1 and TRBJ2-5; D gene ambiguous. V was clipped by 3 bases and J by 4 bases, with 15 bases between them. Germline V gives CDR1 MGHDK, CDR2 SYGVNS. The CDR3 has 15 amino acids. The CDR3 bases are TGTGCCAGCAGTGACTCCCCAGGAAGCCGAGAGACCCAGTACTTC. Protein: CASSDSPGSRETQYF.

V and J are TRBV4-3 and TRBJ2-3, with D perhaps matching TRBD2 (5 bases). V shed 1 base and J shed 11 bases, with 16 bases lying between them. The CDR3 spans 14 residues. CDR1 and CDR2 from the germline V gene are LGHNA and YSLEER. The CDR3 is CASSQAEGLGQQYF. CDR3 coding DNA: TGCGCCAGCAGCCAAGCCGAGGGTTTAGGCCAGCAGTATTTT.

CDR3 region: CASRQGGNYGYTF. DNA of the CDR3: TGTGCCAGCAGGCAGGGAGGGAACTATGGCTACACCTTC. The chain has TRBV6-6 and TRBJ1-2; D perhaps matches TRBD1 (5 bases). V lost 6 bases and J 2 bases, leaving 10 bases between the germline ends. Germline lookup yields CDR1 MNHNY and CDR2 SVGAGI (reference sequence). The CDR3 has 13 residues.

This clone was counted only a few times. V usage is TRBV4-2 and J usage is TRBJ2-7; D is unresolved. There are 16 residues in the CDR3. Deletions cut 0 bases from V and 0 bases from J, with 12 bases between. Looked up from germline, CDR1 is LGHNA and CDR2 is YNFKEQ. In nucleotides, the CDR3 is TGTGCCAGCAGCCAAGATGCGCGGCCACCCTCCTACGAGCAGTACTTC. Protein sequence: CASSQDARPPSYEQYF.

The chain is built from TRBV15 and TRBJ2-3; possibly TRBD1 for D (5 bases). The CDR3 covers 17 residues. V lost 0 bases and J 2 bases, leaving 15 bases between the germline ends. Germline loops: CDR1 LNHNV, CDR2 YYDKDF (reference sequence). The CDR3 coding sequence is TGTGCCACCAGCAGAGATCTCCCAGGGCGGAACACAGATACGCAGTATTTT. Amino acid sequence: CATSRDLPGRNTDTQYF.

CDR3 amino acids: CASSVASNLPDTQYF. The CDR3 DNA is TGTGCCAGCAGCGTAGCATCAAACTTGCCAGATACGCAGTATTTT. The genes are TRBV9 and TRBJ2-3; D unresolved. The germline V gene encodes CDR1 SGDLS and CDR2 YYNGEE. Trimming pared 0 bases from V and 4 bases from J, leaving 12 bases between. This CDR3 is built from 15 residues.

The chain has TRBV2 and TRBJ2-2; 8 bases fit TRBD1. Germline CDR1 reads SNHLY; CDR2 reads FYNNEI. This CDR3 contains 16 residues. The J segment lost 1 base and the V segment lost 5 bases, leaving 6 bases of the junction unmatched. CDR3 coding DNA: TGTGCCAGCAGTTCTTTTGGGACAGGGAACACCGGGGAGCTGTTTTTT. Its protein is CASSSFGTGNTGELFF.

This rearrangement joins TRBV9 to TRBJ2-1, with TRBD2 matching 9 bases. V dropped 2 bases and J dropped 11; count of bases not matched to a gene: 17. This CDR3 has 17 residues. The germline V gene encodes CDR1 SGDLS and CDR2 YYNGEE. The CDR3 DNA is TGTGCCAGCAGCGTGTGTTCATTGCTAGCGGGAACCATAAAGCAGTTCTTC. This codes for CASSVCSLLAGTIKQFF.

This chain links TRBV29-1 with TRBJ2-2; 15 nucleotides align to TRBD2. The germline V gene has CDR1 SQVTM and CDR2 ANQGSEA. The V segment lost 7 bases and the J segment 4 bases; nucleotides outside the gene matches: 1. The CDR3 has 14 residues. Written as DNA, the CDR3 is TGCAGCGGGGGACTAGCGGGAGGCACCGGGGAGCTGTTTTTT. As protein: CSGGLAGGTGELFF.

This chain uses TRBV30 with TRBJ1-1; D might be TRBD1 (6 bases). This CDR3 region has 13 residues. V was shortened by 0 bases and J by 5 bases, with 10 bases between the two germline ends. Germline V gene data show CDR1 as GTSNPN and CDR2 as SVGIG (reference sequence). The CDR3 protein is CAWSVQGETEAFF. DNA for the CDR3: TGTGCCTGGAGTGTACAGGGAGAGACTGAAGCTTTCTTT.

The V call is TRBV30, the J call TRBJ2-5; TRBD1 agrees at 7 bases. This CDR3 has 13 amino acids. The V gene end was trimmed by 2 bases and the J gene end by 6 bases; junction bases not matched to a gene: 6. Looked up from germline, CDR1 is GTSNPN and CDR2 is SVGIG (reference sequence). The CDR3 reads CAWSSTGTKTQYF. CDR3 sequence (DNA): TGTGCCTGGAGTTCGACAGGGACGAAGACCCAGTACTTC.

The rearrangement uses TRBV30 and TRBJ2-1; a weak D match, TRBD2 (6 bases). This CDR3 has 15 amino acids. The V end was cut by 0 bases, the J end by 6 bases, with 15 bases between. Germline V gives CDR1 GTSNPN, CDR2 SVGIG (reference sequence). CDR3 sequence reads: CAWSVRRGLRNEQFF. In DNA, the CDR3 is TGTGCCTGGAGTGTAAGGCGGGGTCTGCGCAATGAGCAGTTCTTC.

The V gene is TRBV13, the J gene TRBJ1-2; TRBD1 agrees at 8 bases. V was pared by 1 base and J by 1 base, with 2 bases of the junction left unmatched. CDR1 PRHDT and CDR2 FYEKMQ come from the germline V gene (reference sequence). The CDR3 spans 15 residues. CDR3 nucleotide sequence: TGTGCCAGCAGCTTAGTTGGACAGGGTAACTATGGCTACACCTTC. Amino acid sequence: CASSLVGQGNYGYTF.